The 9 T cell receptor beta chains below come from one sample, sequenced in a study of siplizumab effects on memory and regulatory T cells. Generated by immunoSEQ multiplex PCR, the TCRdb table keeps only in-frame clones and is missing some. The data contain about 64,000 clones, around 96% of them singletons. Sequencing used naive CD8+ T cells sorted from blood. The receptors were sampled from a human donor in good health.

This clone turned up a few times. The V gene is TRBV6-4, the J gene TRBJ1-1; weak D call: TRBD1 (5 bases). This CDR3 has 14 residues. Germline V gene data show CDR1 as MRHNA and CDR2 as SNTAGT. V shed 2 bases and J shed 1 base, with 8 bases lying between them. DNA of the CDR3: TGTGCCAGCAGTGACGGGGGAAGGAACACTGAAGCTTTCTTT. Translating it yields CASSDGGRNTEAFF.

The rearrangement uses TRBV9 and TRBJ2-1, with 8 nucleotides matching TRBD2. Germline assignment: CDR1 SGDLS and CDR2 YYNGEE. Trimming took 0 bases from V and 4 from J; bases not matched to a gene: 6. The CDR3 runs 16 residues. The CDR3: CASSVGGSGAYNEQFF. Here the CDR3 DNA reads TGTGCCAGCAGCGTAGGCGGTAGCGGGGCTTACAATGAGCAGTTCTTC. The full variable domain, its missing parts supplied by reference TRBV9 and TRBJ2-1, is DSGVTQTPKHLITATGQRVTLRCSPRSGDLSVYWYQQSLDQGLQFLIQYYNGEERAKGNILERFSAQQFPDLHSELNLSSLELGDSALYFCASSVGGSGAYNEQFFGPGTRLTVL.

The V and J genes are TRBV20-1 and TRBJ2-7, with 8 bases fitting TRBD1. The V and J ends lost 0 bases and 11 bases, in that order; junction bases with no gene match: 3. The CDR3 contains 11 residues. The V gene's germline CDR1 is DFQATT and CDR2 SNEGSKA (reference sequence). CDR3 sequence: CSARDTGQEYF. CDR3 sequence (DNA): TGCAGTGCTAGAGATACGGGACAGGAGTACTTC.

The chain employs TRBV19 and TRBJ1-5, with D possibly being TRBD1 (6 bases). Germline V gene data show CDR1 as LNHDA and CDR2 as SQIVND (reference sequence). The CDR3 totals 15 residues. V dropped 1 base and J dropped 3 bases, with 10 bases sitting between them. The CDR3 DNA reads TGTGCCAGTAGTATAGTAATGGGGGCCAATCAGCCCCAGCATTTT. This gives the protein CASSIVMGANQPQHF.

In its sample, this clone was seen a few times. CDR3 residues: CASSPLGPYDSPLHF. In DNA, the CDR3 is TGTGCCAGCAGCCCCCTGGGGCCCTACGATTCACCCCTCCACTTT. V and J are TRBV7-9 and TRBJ1-6; possibly TRBD1 for D (5 bases). This CDR3 region has 15 residues. Germline V lookup: CDR1 SEHNR, CDR2 FQNEAQ (reference sequence). V was trimmed by 5 bases and J by 8 bases, leaving 16 bases between them.

This chain joins TRBV27 and TRBJ1-1; possibly TRBD1 for D (6 bases). The V gene's germline CDR1 is MNHEY and CDR2 SMNVEV (reference sequence). The CDR3 is 15 amino acids. V lost 8 bases to trimming and J lost 0 bases, with 16 bases between them. DNA of the CDR3: TGTGCCAGCGGGGGGGGCGCCGACTTGAACACTGAAGCTTTCTTT. Its protein is CASGGGADLNTEAFF.

The V call is TRBV4-1, the J call TRBJ2-7; 8 positions match TRBD2. The germline CDR1 and CDR2 sequences are MGHRA and YSYEKL. The CDR3 has 16 residues. The V gene end was trimmed by 3 bases and the J gene end by 1 base; junction bases not matched to a gene: 8. The CDR3 nucleotides read TGCGCCAGCAGCCATACGGGGGGGGACGGATCCTACGAGCAGTACTTC. Protein: CASSHTGGDGSYEQYF.

The chain uses TRBV29-1 and TRBJ2-7; D remains unclear. CDR3 length: 11 amino acids. Trimming stripped 2 bases from V and 3 bases from J, with 5 bases between. Germline V lookup: CDR1 SQVTM, CDR2 ANQGSEA. CDR3 region: CSVELGYEQYF. CDR3 bases: TGCAGCGTTGAACTCGGCTACGAGCAGTACTTC.

V gene TRBV6-6 combines with J gene TRBJ2-5; 9 bases are a match to TRBD1. The CDR3 has 15 amino acids. Per germline, CDR1 MNHNY and CDR2 SVGAGI (reference sequence). Losses at the gene ends were 2 bases for V and 5 bases for J; bases not matched to a gene: 6. Written as DNA, the CDR3 is TGTGCCAGCAGTTACGGGGACAGGGAGGGGGAGACCCAGTACTTC. Protein sequence: CASSYGDREGETQYF.